Listed below are T cell receptor beta chains from one sample, sequenced in a study of blood T cell repertoires in COVID-19. The data were produced by immunoSEQ multiplex PCR, yet TCRdb's version contains in-frame clones alone and is incomplete. The sample has approximately 200,000 clones; 65% to 90% are singletons. Specimen: PBMCs or T cells enriched from blood (not recorded which). The receptors derive from a woman under 40 who had been exposed to COVID-19. Both conserved end residues are part of each CDR3. A D gene is named only where the DNA matches it firmly. Clone size is stated in some rows and not others, as once, few, many or a class when expanded.

V	J	size	D	CDR3
TRBV3-1/TRBV3-2	TRBJ1-6	.	.	CASSQRMNPGQLNSPLHF
TRBV10-2	TRBJ1-2	.	.	CASSGDPTDRNYGYTF
TRBV19	TRBJ2-2	.	.	CASSIRTWDTGELFF
TRBV14	TRBJ1-1	.	.	CASSQEVTAAEAFF
TRBV21-1	TRBJ1-2	.	.	CASSNWGRVGGYTF
TRBV24-1	TRBJ2-7	once	.	CATNKIHEQYF
TRBV5-1	TRBJ2-1	.	TRBD2	CASSLNSGAPNEQFF
TRBV2	TRBJ2-7	.	TRBD1	CASSSGPGGAAYEQYF
TRBV9	TRBJ2-2	once	TRBD1	CASRDRGPNGELFF
TRBV5-1	TRBJ1-2	.	.	CASSLAGETNYGYTF
TRBV6-5	TRBJ1-2	.	TRBD1	CASSQGQGAIYGYTF